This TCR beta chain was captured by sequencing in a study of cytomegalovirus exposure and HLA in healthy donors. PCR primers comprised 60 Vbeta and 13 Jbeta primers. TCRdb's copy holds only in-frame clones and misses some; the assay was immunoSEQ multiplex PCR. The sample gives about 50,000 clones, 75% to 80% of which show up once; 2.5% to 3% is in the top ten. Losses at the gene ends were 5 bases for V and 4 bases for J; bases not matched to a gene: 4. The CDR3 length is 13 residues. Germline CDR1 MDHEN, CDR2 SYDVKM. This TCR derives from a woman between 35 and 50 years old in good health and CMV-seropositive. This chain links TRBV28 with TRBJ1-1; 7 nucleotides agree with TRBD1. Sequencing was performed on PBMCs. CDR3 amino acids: CASSAQGPTEAFF. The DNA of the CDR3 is TGTGCCAGCAGTGCACAGGGGCCCACTGAAGCTTTCTTT.